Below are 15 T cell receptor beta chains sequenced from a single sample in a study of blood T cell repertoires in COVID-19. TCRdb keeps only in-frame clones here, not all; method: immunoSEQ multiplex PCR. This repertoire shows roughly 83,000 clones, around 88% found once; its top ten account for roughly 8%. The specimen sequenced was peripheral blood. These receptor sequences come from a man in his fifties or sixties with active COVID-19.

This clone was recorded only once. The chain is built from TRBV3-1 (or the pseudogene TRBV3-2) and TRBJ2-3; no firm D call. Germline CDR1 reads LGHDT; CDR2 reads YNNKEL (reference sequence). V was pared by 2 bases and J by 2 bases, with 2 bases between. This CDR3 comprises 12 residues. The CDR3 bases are TGTGCCAGCAGCCAACACACAGATACGCAGTATTTT. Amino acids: CASSQHTDTQYF.

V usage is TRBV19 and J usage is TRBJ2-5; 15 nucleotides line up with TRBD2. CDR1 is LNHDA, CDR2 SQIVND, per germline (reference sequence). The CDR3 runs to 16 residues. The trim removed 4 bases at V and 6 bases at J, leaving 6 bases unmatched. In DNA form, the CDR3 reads TGTGCCAGTAGTAGGACTAGCGGGAGGGCCTCTCAGACCCAGTACTTC. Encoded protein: CASSRTSGRASQTQYF.

DNA for the CDR3: TGTGCCAGCAGCCCACTGTTGGGCGCCTATGGCTACACCTTC. This sequence encodes CASSPLLGAYGYTF. This chain joins TRBV4-2 and TRBJ1-2; D gene ambiguous. Trimming took off 4 bases at V and 4 bases at J, with 13 bases between the two ends. This CDR3 has 14 residues. Germline assignment: CDR1 LGHNA and CDR2 YNFKEQ.

The CDR3 DNA is TGTGCCAGCAGCTTGTTAGGGGTGACCCCCCTCCACTTT. This sequence encodes CASSLLGVTPLHF. This chain connects TRBV5-6 to TRBJ1-6; tentatively, D is TRBD1 (5 bases). Trimming pared 1 base from V and 13 bases from J, leaving 12 bases between. Germline assignment: CDR1 SGHDT and CDR2 YYEEEE. There are 13 residues in the CDR3.

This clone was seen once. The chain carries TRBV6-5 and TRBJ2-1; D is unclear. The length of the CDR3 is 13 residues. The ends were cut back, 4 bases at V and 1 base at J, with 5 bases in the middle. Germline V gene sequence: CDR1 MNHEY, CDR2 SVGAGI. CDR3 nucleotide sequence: TGTGCCAGCAGTTCCCGTTCCTACAATGAGCAGTTCTTC. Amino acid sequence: CASSSRSYNEQFF.

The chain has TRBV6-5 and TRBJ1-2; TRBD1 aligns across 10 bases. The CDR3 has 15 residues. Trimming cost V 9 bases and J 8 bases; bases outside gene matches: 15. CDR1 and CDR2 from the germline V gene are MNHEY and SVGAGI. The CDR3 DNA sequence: TGTGCCAGTCAAGCCGGGACAGGGGCCCGGGGGGGCTACACCTTC. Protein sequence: CASQAGTGARGGYTF.

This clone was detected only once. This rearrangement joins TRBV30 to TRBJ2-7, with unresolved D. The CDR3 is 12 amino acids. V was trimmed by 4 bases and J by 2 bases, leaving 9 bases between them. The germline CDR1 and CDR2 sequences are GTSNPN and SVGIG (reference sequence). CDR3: CAWTGRTYEQYF. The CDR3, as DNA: TGTGCCTGGACAGGTCGAACCTACGAGCAGTACTTC.

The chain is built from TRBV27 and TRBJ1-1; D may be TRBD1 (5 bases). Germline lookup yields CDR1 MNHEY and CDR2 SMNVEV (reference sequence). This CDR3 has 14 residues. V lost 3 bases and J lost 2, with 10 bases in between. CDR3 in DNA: TGTGCCAGCAGTTTTATCGACAGTAACACTGAAGCTTTCTTT. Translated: CASSFIDSNTEAFF.

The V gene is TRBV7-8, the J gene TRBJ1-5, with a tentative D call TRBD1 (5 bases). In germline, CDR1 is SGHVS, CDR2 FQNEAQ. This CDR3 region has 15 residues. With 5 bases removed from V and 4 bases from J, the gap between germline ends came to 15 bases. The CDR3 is CASSARRDFNQPQHF. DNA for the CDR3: TGTGCCAGCAGCGCGCGCCGGGACTTTAATCAGCCCCAGCATTTT.

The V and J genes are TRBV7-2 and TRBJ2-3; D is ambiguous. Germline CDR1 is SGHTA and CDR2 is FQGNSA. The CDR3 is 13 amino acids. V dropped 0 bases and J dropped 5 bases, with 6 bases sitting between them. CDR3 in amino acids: CASSLAARDTQYF. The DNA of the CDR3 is TGTGCCAGCAGCTTAGCGGCTAGAGATACGCAGTATTTT.

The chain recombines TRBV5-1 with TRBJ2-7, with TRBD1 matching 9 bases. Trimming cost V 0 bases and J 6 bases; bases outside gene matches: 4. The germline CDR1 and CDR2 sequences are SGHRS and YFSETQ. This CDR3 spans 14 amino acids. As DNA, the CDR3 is TGCGCCAGCAGCTTGGTAGGGACAGGGTCCGAGCAGTACTTC. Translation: CASSLVGTGSEQYF.

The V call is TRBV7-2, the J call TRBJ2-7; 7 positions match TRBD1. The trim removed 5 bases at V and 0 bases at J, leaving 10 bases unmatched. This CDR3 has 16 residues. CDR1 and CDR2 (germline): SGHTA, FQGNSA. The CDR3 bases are TGTGCCAGCAGCCGGACATTAGGGGGCGGCTCCTACGAGCAGTACTTC. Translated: CASSRTLGGGSYEQYF.

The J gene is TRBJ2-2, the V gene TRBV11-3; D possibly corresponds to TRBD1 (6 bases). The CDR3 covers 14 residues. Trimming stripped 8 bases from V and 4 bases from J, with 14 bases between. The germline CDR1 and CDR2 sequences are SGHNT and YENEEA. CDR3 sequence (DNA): TGTGCCAGCGGACAGCTCCGAGGCACCGGGGAGCTGTTTTTT. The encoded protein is CASGQLRGTGELFF.

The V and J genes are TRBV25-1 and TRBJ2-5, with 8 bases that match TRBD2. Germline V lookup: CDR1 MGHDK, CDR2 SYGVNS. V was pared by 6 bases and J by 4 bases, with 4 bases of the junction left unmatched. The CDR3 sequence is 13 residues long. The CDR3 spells CASRDGGAETQYF. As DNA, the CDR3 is TGTGCCAGCAGGGACGGGGGGGCAGAGACCCAGTACTTC.

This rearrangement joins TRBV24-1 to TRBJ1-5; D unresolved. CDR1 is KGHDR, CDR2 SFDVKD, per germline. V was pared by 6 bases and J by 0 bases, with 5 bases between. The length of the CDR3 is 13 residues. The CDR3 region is CATSSNSNQPQHF. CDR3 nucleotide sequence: TGTGCCACCAGTAGCAATAGCAATCAGCCCCAGCATTTT.